A single sample is the source of the 27 T cell receptor beta chains below, sequenced in a study of control samples from healthy donors and cancer patients. The protocol was immunoSEQ multiplex PCR, while the TCRdb copy is restricted to in-frame clones and leaves out a portion. The sample contains fewer than 250,000 clones, 90% to 95% of which appear only once. Sequencing was carried out using blood. These TCRs come from a man aged 25 to 45 in good health.

This chain joins TRBV5-3 and TRBJ2-7; TRBD1 matches 8 bases. TRBV5-3 has ORF status, its function being uncertain. The CDR3 sequence is 16 residues long. V lost 3 bases to trimming and J lost 3 bases; unmatched junction nucleotides: 11. The CDR3 is CARSSHTGGSFYEQYF. As DNA, the CDR3 is TGTGCCAGAAGCTCGCATACAGGGGGTTCTTTCTACGAGCAGTACTTC.

The chain is built from TRBV23-1 and TRBJ2-7; 12 bases are a match to TRBD1. TRBV23-1 is an open reading frame whose function is uncertain. CDR3 length equals 17 residues. J lost 4 bases, V lost 4 bases, and 11 bases had no gene match. In DNA form, the CDR3 reads TGCGCCAGCAGTCTCCGCCCGGGACAGGGGGCGAAATACGAGCAGTACTTC. As protein: CASSLRPGQGAKYEQYF.

Worth noting for this clone: Relative to the germline gene, one junction end is altered; a read error may explain this. CDR3 DNA: TGTGCCAGCAGTGACTCCCGGGGGGGGCAAGAGACCCAGTACTTC. Translating it yields CASSDSRGGQETQYF. The chain is built from TRBV6-2 or TRBV6-3 and TRBJ2-5, with 8 bases identical to TRBD2. This CDR3 contains 15 residues. Germline-derived CDR1 and CDR2 are MNHEY and SVGEGT.

The rearrangement uses TRBV6-1 and TRBJ2-7, with TRBD1 matching over 9 bases. The ends lost 3 bases at V and 4 bases at J; junction bases unmatched: 10. Germline V gene lookup returns CDR1 MNHNS and CDR2 SASEGT. The CDR3 is 16 amino acids. The CDR3 sequence is CASSESPGQGGYEQYF. In DNA, the CDR3 is TGTGCCAGCAGTGAGAGTCCGGGACAGGGTGGTTACGAGCAGTACTTC.

The rearrangement joins TRBV12-3 or TRBV12-4 to TRBJ2-1; D is perhaps TRBD1 or TRBD2 (5 bases each). CDR3 size: 13 residues. Deletions cut 5 bases from V and 8 bases from J, with 13 bases between. The chain's CDR3 is CASSVGPGDEQFF. CDR3 DNA sequence: TGTGCCAGCAGTGTGGGACCTGGCGATGAGCAGTTCTTC.

This chain's CDR3 is CASSSLRWGEQYF. The CDR3 DNA reads as TGTGCCAGCAGCTCGCTGCGATGGGGAGAGCAGTACTTC. The gene calls are TRBV7-9 and TRBJ2-7; D not resolved. Trimming removed 4 bases at V and 7 bases at J, with 14 bases between. Germline loops: CDR1 SEHNR, CDR2 FQNEAQ (reference sequence). The CDR3 totals 13 residues. Using reference TRBV7-9 and TRBJ2-7 for the parts outside the CDR3, the full variable domain is DTGVSQNPRHKITKRGQNVTFRCDPISEHNRLYWYRQTLGQGPEFLTYFQNEAQLEKSRLLSDRFSAERPKGSFSTLEIQRTEQGDSAMYLCASSSLRWGEQYFGPGTRLTVT.

The gene calls are TRBV10-3 and TRBJ2-5; a weak D match, TRBD2 (6 bases). V shed 0 bases and J shed 5 bases, with 13 bases lying between them. CDR3 length: 15 amino acids. Germline values: CDR1 ENHRY, CDR2 SYGVKD. CDR3 region: CAISESGLAGETQYF. CDR3 sequence (DNA): TGTGCCATCAGTGAGTCAGGGCTGGCGGGGGAGACCCAGTACTTC.

The chain is built from TRBV19 and TRBJ2-4; D gene ambiguous. Trimming pared 5 bases from V and 6 bases from J, leaving 8 bases between. The CDR3 spans 12 residues. Germline CDR1 LNHDA, CDR2 SQIVND (reference sequence). CDR3 in amino acids: CASSPPGNIQYF. DNA for the CDR3: TGTGCCAGTAGTCCACCTGGAAACATTCAGTACTTC.

The chain has TRBV9 and TRBJ2-7; weak D call: TRBD2 (5 bases). Trimming pared 3 bases from V and 3 bases from J, leaving 13 bases between. The germline CDR1 and CDR2 sequences are SGDLS and YYNGEE. The CDR3 runs 14 residues. CDR3 sequence: CASSGKGAFYEQYF. CDR3 DNA sequence: TGTGCCAGCAGCGGCAAGGGAGCGTTCTACGAGCAGTACTTC.

As concerns this clone: The same CDR3 can be traced to other DNA sequences in this sample. The rearrangement joins TRBV4-1 to TRBJ2-7, with a weak D call TRBD1 (6 bases). Per germline, CDR1 MGHRA and CDR2 YSYEKL. The CDR3 contains 14 residues. Trimming took 0 bases from V and 0 from J, leaving 6 bases between them. The CDR3 sequence: CASSQDRGSYEQYF. In DNA form, the CDR3 reads TGCGCCAGCAGCCAAGACAGGGGCTCCTACGAGCAGTACTTC.

The chain links TRBV20-1 to TRBJ2-2; 11 bases match TRBD2. The germline V gene has CDR1 DFQATT and CDR2 SNEGSKA (reference sequence). The junction had 8 bases not matched to a gene; V was cut back by 4 bases and J by 4 bases. CDR3 length equals 16 residues. The CDR3 DNA follows: TGCAGTGCTATTGATAGCGGGGGGGCACGCACCGGGGAGCTGTTTTTT. Translation: CSAIDSGGARTGELFF.

The genes are TRBV19 and TRBJ2-7; 8 bases map to TRBD2. Unmatched junction bases numbered 6, after V lost 5 bases and J lost 3 bases. CDR1 is LNHDA, CDR2 SQIVND, per germline (reference sequence). The CDR3 extends over 14 amino acids. The CDR3 region is CASSPLTSVYEQYF. As DNA, the CDR3 is TGTGCCAGTAGTCCTCTGACTAGCGTCTACGAGCAGTACTTC.

V and J are TRBV7-2 and TRBJ1-1; 10 positions agree with TRBD1. CDR1 and CDR2 from the germline V gene are SGHTA and FQGNSA. The ends lost 5 bases at V and 5 bases at J; junction bases unmatched: 5. The CDR3 has 14 residues. CDR3 protein: CASSRDRGGTEAFF. CDR3 nucleotide sequence: TGTGCCAGCAGCCGGGACAGGGGCGGGACTGAAGCTTTCTTT.

The gene calls are TRBV7-9 and TRBJ1-5; D is uncertain. From germline, CDR1 is SEHNR and CDR2 FQNEAQ (reference sequence). V lost 5 bases, J lost 8 bases, and 10 bases lay in between. The CDR3 is made up of 12 amino acids. Here the CDR3 reads CASSRGDEPQHF. CDR3 bases: TGTGCCAGCAGCCGAGGTGATGAGCCCCAGCATTTT.

The rearrangement links TRBV2 to TRBJ1-5, with 7 bases identical to TRBD1. CDR1 SNHLY and CDR2 FYNNEI come from the germline V gene. J lost 0 bases, V lost 4 bases, and 6 bases had no gene match. The CDR3 totals 16 residues. The CDR3 reads CASSARQGNSNQPQHF. CDR3 DNA: TGTGCCAGCAGTGCGCGACAGGGTAATAGCAATCAGCCCCAGCATTTT.

This chain connects TRBV6-5 to TRBJ1-1; tentative D call: TRBD1 (6 bases). The length of the CDR3 is 14 residues. The germline gives CDR1 MNHEY, CDR2 SVGAGI. V lost 6 bases and J 5 bases, leaving 16 bases between the germline ends. The CDR3 here is CASSLQGRQTEAFF. The CDR3 coding sequence is TGTGCCAGCAGCCTCCAGGGGAGGCAGACTGAAGCTTTCTTT.

This clone was observed a handful of times. The chain couples TRBV19 to TRBJ2-5; D is perhaps TRBD2 (5 bases). V shed 3 bases and J shed 5 bases, with 13 bases lying between them. Looked up from germline, CDR1 is LNHDA and CDR2 is SQIVND (reference sequence). The CDR3 runs 14 residues. The DNA of the CDR3 is TGTGCCAGTAGTATGACCCGGGGAGCGGAGACCCAGTACTTC. Residues: CASSMTRGAETQYF.

This chain links TRBV9 with TRBJ2-2; TRBD1 aligns across 9 bases. The CDR3 covers 16 residues. V trimming: 0 bases; J trimming: 1 base; junction bases outside the gene matches: 1. Germline CDR1 reads SGDLS; CDR2 reads YYNGEE. The CDR3 DNA reads TGTGCCAGCAGCGTAGAGGACAGGGGGAACACCGGGGAGCTGTTTTTT. This encodes CASSVEDRGNTGELFF.

This CDR3 is CASSQDERQGVNQPQHF. CDR3 nucleotide sequence: TGTGCCAGCAGCCAAGATGAGCGCCAGGGGGTAAATCAGCCCCAGCATTTT. The chain is built from TRBV4-2 and TRBJ1-5; 7 bases align to TRBD1. J lost 4 bases, V lost 0 bases, and 9 bases had no gene match. CDR1 is LGHNA, CDR2 YNFKEQ, per germline. The CDR3 sequence is 17 residues long.

This chain joins TRBV11-2 and TRBJ1-5; tentative D call: TRBD1 (6 bases). The CDR3 loop spans 13 amino acids. Germline V gene data show CDR1 as SGHAT and CDR2 as FQNNGV. The V end lost 3 bases, the J end lost 7 bases, and 10 bases lay between the germline ends. CDR3: CASSLGGMQPQHF. The CDR3 region has the DNA TGTGCCAGCAGCTTGGGGGGCATGCAGCCCCAGCATTTT. Together with reference TRBV11-2 and TRBJ1-5, the CDR3 gives the full variable domain: EAGVAQSPRYKIIEKRQSVAFWCNPISGHATLYWYQQILGQGPKLLIQFQNNGVVDDSQLPKDRFSAERLKGVDSTLKIQPAKLEDSAVYLCASSLGGMQPQHFGDGTRLSIL.

The chain links TRBV9 to TRBJ2-2, with TRBD1 identical over 7 bases. The V gene's germline CDR1 is SGDLS and CDR2 YYNGEE. V gave up 0 bases and J gave up 4 bases; unmatched junction bases: 6. The CDR3 covers 16 residues. The CDR3 sequence: CASSVGPGGPTGELFF. The CDR3 nucleotides are TGTGCCAGCAGCGTAGGTCCAGGGGGACCCACCGGGGAGCTGTTTTTT.

This chain joins TRBV29-1 and TRBJ2-2; D remains unclear. The CDR3 is made up of 12 amino acids. Germline CDR1 is SQVTM and CDR2 is ANQGSEA. Trimming removed 4 bases at V and 5 bases at J, with 8 bases between. Here the CDR3 reads CSVGEQTGELFF. The CDR3 DNA sequence: TGCAGCGTTGGCGAACAGACCGGGGAGCTGTTTTTT.

The CDR3 bases are TGTGCCACCATGAGCCCGGGTAGATCTGAAGCTTTCTTT. This gives the protein CATMSPGRSEAFF. This sequence joins TRBV6-5 and TRBJ1-1; no clear D. Trimming cost V 10 bases and J 6 bases, with 18 bases left between them. The CDR3 is made up of 13 amino acids. Germline lookup yields CDR1 MNHEY and CDR2 SVGAGI.

This chain connects TRBV9 to TRBJ1-4; D ambiguous. V lost 4 bases and J 1 base, leaving 11 bases between the germline ends. Germline V gives CDR1 SGDLS, CDR2 YYNGEE. The CDR3 spans 15 residues. The CDR3 spells CASSQAGRTNEKLFF. The CDR3 nucleotides are TGTGCCAGCAGCCAAGCGGGCAGAACTAATGAAAAACTGTTTTTT.

This rearrangement joins TRBV2 to TRBJ2-7, with D possibly TRBD1 on 6 matching bases. With 6 bases removed from V and 0 bases from J, the gap between germline ends came to 12 bases. The CDR3 spans 14 residues. Germline CDR1 reads SNHLY; CDR2 reads FYNNEI. The CDR3 loop is CASSTGTSSYEQYF. The CDR3 nucleotides read TGTGCCAGCAGCACCGGGACATCCTCCTACGAGCAGTACTTC.

The chain is built from TRBV6-5 and TRBJ2-7; no reliable D call. Germline-derived CDR1 and CDR2 are MNHEY and SVGAGI. The CDR3 is 12 residues long. V lost 6 bases and J lost 1, with 7 bases in between. The CDR3 bases are TGTGCCAGCAGCAGGTTATCCTACGAGCAGTACTTC. This codes for CASSRLSYEQYF.

This chain joins TRBV28 and TRBJ2-7; 7 nucleotides match TRBD1. The CDR3 extends over 17 amino acids. The V gene end was trimmed by 4 bases and the J gene end by 3 bases; junction bases not matched to a gene: 15. Germline values: CDR1 MDHEN, CDR2 SYDVKM. This CDR3 reads CASSSLGGRGYDYEQYF. DNA of the CDR3: TGTGCCAGCAGTTCGTTGGGTGGCAGGGGGTACGACTACGAGCAGTACTTC.